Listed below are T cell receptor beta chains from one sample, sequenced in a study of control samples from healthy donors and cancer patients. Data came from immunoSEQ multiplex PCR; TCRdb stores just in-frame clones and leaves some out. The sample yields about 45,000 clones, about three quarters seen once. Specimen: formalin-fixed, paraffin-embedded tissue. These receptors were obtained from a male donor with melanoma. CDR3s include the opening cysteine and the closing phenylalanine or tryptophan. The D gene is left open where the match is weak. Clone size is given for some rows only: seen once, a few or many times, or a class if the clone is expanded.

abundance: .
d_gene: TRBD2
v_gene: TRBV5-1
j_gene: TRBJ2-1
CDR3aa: CASSFTSAYNEQFF
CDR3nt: TGCGCCAGCAGCTTCACTAGCGCGTACAATGAGCAGTTCTTC

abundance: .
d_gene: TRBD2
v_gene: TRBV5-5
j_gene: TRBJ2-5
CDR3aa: CASSSLANQETQYF
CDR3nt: TGTGCCAGCAGCTCACTAGCGAACCAAGAGACCCAGTACTTC

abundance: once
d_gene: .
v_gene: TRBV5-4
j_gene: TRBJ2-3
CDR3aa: CASSWDMSVADTQYF
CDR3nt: TGTGCCAGCAGCTGGGACATGTCGGTCGCAGATACGCAGTATTTT

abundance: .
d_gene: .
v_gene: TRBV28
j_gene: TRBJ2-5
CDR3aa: CASNTPGAGETQYF
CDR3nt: TGTGCCAGCAACACCCCGGGGGCAGGGGAGACCCAGTACTTC

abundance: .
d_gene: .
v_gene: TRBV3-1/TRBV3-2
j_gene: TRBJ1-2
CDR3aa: CASNPPLGYATF
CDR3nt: TGTGCCAGCAACCCGCCCCTGGGGTACGCGACCTTC

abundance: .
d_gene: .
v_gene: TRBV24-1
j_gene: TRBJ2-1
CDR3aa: CATSEHYNEQFF
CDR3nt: TGTGCCACCAGTGAACATTACAATGAGCAGTTCTTC

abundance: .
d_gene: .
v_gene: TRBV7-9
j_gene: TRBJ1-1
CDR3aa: CASSFDGETEAFF
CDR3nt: TGTGCCAGCAGCTTTGACGGGGAAACTGAAGCTTTCTTT

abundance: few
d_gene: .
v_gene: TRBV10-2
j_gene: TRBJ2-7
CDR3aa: CASSIGYEQYF
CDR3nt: TGCGCCAGCAGTATAGGTTACGAGCAGTACTTC

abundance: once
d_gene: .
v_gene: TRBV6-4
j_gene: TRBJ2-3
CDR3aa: CASSTLPGRNTDTQYF
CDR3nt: TGTGCCAGCAGTACCCTTCCCGGGAGAAACACAGATACGCAGTATTTT

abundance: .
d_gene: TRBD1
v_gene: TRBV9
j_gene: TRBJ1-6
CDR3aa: CASTQGDYLGSPLHF
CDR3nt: TGTGCCAGTACCCAGGGGGATTATCTAGGTTCACCCCTCCACTTT

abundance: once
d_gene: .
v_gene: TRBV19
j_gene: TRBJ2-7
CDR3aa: CASSSLDVGTYEQYF
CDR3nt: TGTGCCAGTAGTAGTCTCGACGTAGGGACCTACGAGCAGTACTTC

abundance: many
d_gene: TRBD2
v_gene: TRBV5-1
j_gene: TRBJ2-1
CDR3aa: CASSLGTSGRTGEQFF
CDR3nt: TGCGCCAGCAGCTTGGGAACTAGCGGGAGAACGGGTGAGCAGTTCTTC

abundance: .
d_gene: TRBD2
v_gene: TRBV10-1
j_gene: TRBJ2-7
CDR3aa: CASSESKDGGSSYEQYF
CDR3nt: TGCGCCAGCAGTGAGAGTAAAGACGGCGGGAGTTCCTACGAGCAGTACTTC

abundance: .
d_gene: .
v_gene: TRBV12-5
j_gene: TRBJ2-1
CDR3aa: CASGRRSDEQFF
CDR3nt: TGTGCTAGTGGTCGAAGGAGTGATGAGCAGTTCTTC

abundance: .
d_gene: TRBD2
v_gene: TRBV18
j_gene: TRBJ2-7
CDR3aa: CASSRGGLAGGDEQYF
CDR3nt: TGTGCCAGCTCACGTGGGGGACTAGCGGGAGGGGACGAGCAGTACTTC

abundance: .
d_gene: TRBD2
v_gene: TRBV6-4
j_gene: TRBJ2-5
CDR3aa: CASSETSGTAQETQYF
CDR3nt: TGTGCCAGCAGTGAGACTAGCGGAACCGCTCAAGAGACCCAGTACTTC

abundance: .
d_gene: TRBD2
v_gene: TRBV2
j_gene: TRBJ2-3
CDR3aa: CASSSWQTSTDMQYF
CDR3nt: TGTGCCAGCAGTAGTTGGCAGACTAGCACAGATATGCAGTATTTT

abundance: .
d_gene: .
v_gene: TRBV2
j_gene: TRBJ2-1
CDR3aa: CASSEMFGSGEQFF
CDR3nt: TGTGCCAGCAGTGAAATGTTTGGTAGTGGTGAGCAGTTCTTC

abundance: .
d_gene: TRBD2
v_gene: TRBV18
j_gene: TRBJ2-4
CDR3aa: CASSDLLALWAKNIQYF
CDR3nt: TGTGCCAGCTCCGATTTACTAGCGTTGTGGGCCAAAAACATTCAGTACTTC

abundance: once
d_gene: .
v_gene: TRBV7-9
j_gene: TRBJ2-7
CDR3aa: CASSPRLYEQYF
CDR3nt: TGTGCCAGCAGCCCCCGACTCTACGAGCAGTACTTC

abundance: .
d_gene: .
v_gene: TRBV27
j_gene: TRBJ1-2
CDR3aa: CASSARAHYGYTF
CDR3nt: TGTGCCAGCAGTGCCCGGGCCCACTATGGCTACACCTTC

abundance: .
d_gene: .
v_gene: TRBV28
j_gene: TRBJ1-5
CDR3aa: CASSSPRRQDVRPQHF
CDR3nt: TGTGCCAGCAGTTCCCCCCGCCGACAGGACGTCCGGCCCCAGCATTTT

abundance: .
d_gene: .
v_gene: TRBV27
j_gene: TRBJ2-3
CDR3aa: CASSLSDLGRTDTQYF
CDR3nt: TGTGCCAGCAGTTTATCGGATCTCGGACGCACAGATACGCAGTATTTT

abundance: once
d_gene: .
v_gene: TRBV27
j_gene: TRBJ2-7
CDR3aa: CASSLSGGYEQYF
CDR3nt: TGTGCCAGCAGTTTATCGGGGGGCTACGAGCAGTACTTC

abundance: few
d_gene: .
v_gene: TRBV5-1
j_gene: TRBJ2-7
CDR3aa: CASSLIGQSSYEQYF
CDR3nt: TGCGCCAGCAGCTTGATTGGACAGTCGTCCTACGAGCAGTACTTC

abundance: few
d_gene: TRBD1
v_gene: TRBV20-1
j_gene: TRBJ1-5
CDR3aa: CSARDRRAQHF
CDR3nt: TGCAGTGCTAGGGACAGGAGGGCCCAGCATTTT

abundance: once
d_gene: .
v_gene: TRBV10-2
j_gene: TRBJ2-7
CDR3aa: CASSGWVRYEQYF
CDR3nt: TGCGCCAGCAGTGGGTGGGTCAGATACGAGCAGTACTTC

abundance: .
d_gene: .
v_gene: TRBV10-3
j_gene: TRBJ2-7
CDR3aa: CAISDLFGQYF
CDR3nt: TGTGCCATCAGTGACTTATTTGGGCAGTACTTC

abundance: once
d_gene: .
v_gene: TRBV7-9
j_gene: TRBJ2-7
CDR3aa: CASSLVAGGTNELYF
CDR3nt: .

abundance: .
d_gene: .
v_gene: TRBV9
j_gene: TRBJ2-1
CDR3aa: CASSVSGGANHNEQFF
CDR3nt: TGTGCCAGCAGCGTATCAGGAGGAGCGAACCACAATGAGCAGTTCTTC

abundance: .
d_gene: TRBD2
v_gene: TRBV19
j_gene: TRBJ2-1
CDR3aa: CASSIGTAAGAQEQFF
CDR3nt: TGTGCCAGTAGTATAGGGACTGCAGCGGGAGCGCAGGAGCAGTTCTTC

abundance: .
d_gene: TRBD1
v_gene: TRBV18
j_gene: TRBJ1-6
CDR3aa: CASSKTGDNNSPLHF
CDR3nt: TGTGCCAGCTCGAAGACAGGGGACAATAATTCACCCCTCCACTTT

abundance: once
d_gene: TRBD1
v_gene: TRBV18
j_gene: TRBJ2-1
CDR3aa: CASSQGQVTYNEQFF
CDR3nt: TGTGCCAGCTCACAGGGACAGGTTACATACAATGAGCAGTTCTTC

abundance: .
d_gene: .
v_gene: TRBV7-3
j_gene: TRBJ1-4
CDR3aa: CASSLLRGTNEKLFF
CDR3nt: TGTGCCAGCAGCTTACTTCGGGGGACTAATGAAAAACTGTTTTTT

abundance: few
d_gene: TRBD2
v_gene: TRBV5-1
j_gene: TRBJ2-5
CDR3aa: CASSSSGLAQQTQYF
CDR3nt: TGCGCCAGCAGCTCCTCCGGACTAGCCCAACAGACCCAGTACTTC

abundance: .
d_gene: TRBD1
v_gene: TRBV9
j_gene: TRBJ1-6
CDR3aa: CASSPRDRGNSPLHF
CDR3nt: TGTGCCAGCAGCCCCCGGGACAGGGGTAATTCACCCCTCCACTTT

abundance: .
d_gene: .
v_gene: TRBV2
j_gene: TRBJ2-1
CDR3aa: CASSPVGNSEQFF
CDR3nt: TGTGCCAGCTCCCCGGTAGGGAATAGTGAGCAGTTCTTC

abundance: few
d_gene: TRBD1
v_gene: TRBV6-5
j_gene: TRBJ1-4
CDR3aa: CASSYSGTGGHEKLFF
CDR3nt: TGTGCCAGCAGTTACTCAGGGACAGGGGGCCATGAAAAACTGTTTTTT

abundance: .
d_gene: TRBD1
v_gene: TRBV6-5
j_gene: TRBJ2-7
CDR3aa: CASSLVQGALYEQYF
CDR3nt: TGTGCCAGCAGTTTAGTGCAGGGGGCATTATACGAGCAGTACTTC

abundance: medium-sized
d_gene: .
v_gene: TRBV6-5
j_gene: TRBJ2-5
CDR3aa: CASRVMGVVGTQYF
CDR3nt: TGTGCCAGCAGGGTCATGGGGGTGGTGGGGACCCAGTACTTC

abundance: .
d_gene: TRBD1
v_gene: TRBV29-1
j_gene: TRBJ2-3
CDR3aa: CSAPRRQGTDTQYF
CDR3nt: TGCAGCGCACCAAGGAGACAGGGGACAGATACGCAGTATTTT